This note documents a single TCR beta chain sequence. These data are taken from a study of memory CD8 T cells in hepatitis C reinfection. Across the whole study: Chronic HCV followed reinfection in a couple of donors who cleared primary infection.

CDR3 length: 16 residues. Germline V gene sequence: CDR1 SGHDT, CDR2 YYEEEE. Trimming pared 3 bases from V and 6 bases from J, leaving 21 bases between. Noted time point: late/post reinfection, 12 to 24 weeks after detection. The sorted cells went straight to TCR sequencing with no prior in vitro expansion. Control naive CD8 T cells came from two donors at all three reinfection time points. Repertoires were generated with immunoSEQ multiplex PCR, while TCRdb's copy carries only in-frame clones and drops some. The table lists about 43,000 clones, 89% of them singletons, with under 0.9% in the top ten. This TCR was sampled from a man younger than 30 with hepatitis C virus infection. The rearrangement uses TRBV5-6 and TRBJ2-5, with D possibly matching TRBD1 (5 bases). The sequenced material came from naive CD8+ T cells sorted from blood. The CDR3: CASSWTGGALLQTQYF. CDR3 nucleotide sequence: TGTGCCAGCAGCTGGACGGGTGGGGCGCTTCTTCAGACCCAGTACTTC.